The next 12 T cell receptor beta chains were all read from a single sample in a study of control samples from healthy donors and cancer patients. Data came from immunoSEQ multiplex PCR; TCRdb stores just in-frame clones and leaves some out. Of approximately 87,000 clones in the sample, 70% to 90% are singletons; the top ten hold 1.3%. Sequenced input: blood. These receptor sequences come from a woman between 50 and 59 years old in good health.

V usage is TRBV19 and J usage is TRBJ1-1; D gene unclear. The CDR3 has 15 amino acids. Deletions cut 6 bases from V and 1 base from J, with 15 bases between. CDR1 and CDR2 from the germline V gene are LNHDA and SQIVND (reference sequence). CDR3 region: CASSYSSGRNTEAFF. The CDR3 coding sequence is TGTGCCAGTAGCTATAGTTCCGGGAGGAACACTGAAGCTTTCTTT.

The V and J genes are TRBV5-1 and TRBJ2-5; possibly TRBD1 or TRBD2 for D (6 bases each). V shed 4 bases and J shed 3 bases, with 10 bases lying between them. This CDR3 contains 13 residues. Germline CDR1 is SGHRS and CDR2 is YFSETQ. This CDR3 is CASSQGTEETQYF. The CDR3 DNA is TGCGCCAGCAGCCAGGGGACTGAAGAGACCCAGTACTTC.

The chain combines TRBV19 with TRBJ1-4; D not certain. Germline lookup yields CDR1 LNHDA and CDR2 SQIVND (reference sequence). Trimming pared 2 bases from V and 3 bases from J, leaving 10 bases between. The CDR3 is made up of 15 amino acids. CDR3 DNA: TGTGCCAGTAGTATACAAAGGACGGCTAATGAAAAACTGTTTTTT. It specifies CASSIQRTANEKLFF.

This chain links TRBV2 with TRBJ1-4; D possibly corresponds to TRBD1 (5 bases). Trimming left V 4 bases short and J 7 bases short, with 16 bases between. This CDR3 region has 15 residues. Germline CDR1 is SNHLY and CDR2 is FYNNEI. CDR3 sequence reads: CASSGSWGRSEKLFF. CDR3 coding DNA: TGTGCCAGCAGTGGCTCCTGGGGGAGAAGTGAAAAACTGTTTTTT.

The chain recombines TRBV11-3 with TRBJ1-1; 8 bases fit TRBD1. CDR1 and CDR2 from the germline V gene are SGHNT and YENEEA. This CDR3 has 16 amino acids. The J segment lost 3 bases and the V segment lost 3 bases, leaving 9 bases of the junction unmatched. The CDR3 loop is CASSLRQGRGYTEAFF. Written as DNA, the CDR3 is TGTGCCAGCAGCTTGAGACAGGGGAGAGGGTACACTGAAGCTTTCTTT.

The V and J genes are TRBV19 and TRBJ2-5; 11 bases fit TRBD2. Trimming at V came to 2 bases and at J to 4 bases, leaving 3 bases not matched to a gene. CDR3 length: 15 amino acids. In germline, CDR1 is LNHDA, CDR2 SQIVND (reference sequence). Here the CDR3 DNA reads TGTGCCAGTAGTATAAAGACTAGCGGGGCAGAGACCCAGTACTTC. Its translation is CASSIKTSGAETQYF.

The chain employs TRBV4-2 and TRBJ2-3; the D gene is possibly TRBD2 (5 bases). The germline CDR1 and CDR2 sequences are LGHNA and YNFKEQ. V was clipped by 1 base and J by 4 bases, with 9 bases between them. The CDR3 runs 14 residues. CDR3 in DNA: TGTGCCAGCAGCCAAGGCCTAGCATCAGATACGCAGTATTTT. This codes for CASSQGLASDTQYF.

This clone came up once. V is TRBV3-1 (or the pseudogene TRBV3-2) and J is TRBJ1-6; D is ambiguous. The CDR3 has 15 residues. The V end was cut by 3 bases, the J end by 5 bases, with 11 bases between. CDR1 and CDR2 from the germline V gene are LGHDT and YNNKEL (reference sequence). For the CDR3, the DNA is TGTGCCAGCAGCCAGATGGTTCTGAATAATTCACCCCTCCACTTT. Translation: CASSQMVLNNSPLHF.

This clone appeared a single time. The chain combines TRBV7-2 with TRBJ2-3; D is possibly TRBD1 or TRBD2 (5 bases each). V was clipped by 0 bases and J by 3 bases, with 13 bases between them. CDR3 size: 16 residues. The germline V gene has CDR1 SGHTA and CDR2 FQGNSA. CDR3 loop: CASSLAARGSTDTQYF. The CDR3 nucleotides read TGTGCCAGCAGCTTAGCGGCGAGGGGAAGTACAGATACGCAGTATTTT.

The V gene is TRBV9, the J gene TRBJ2-7; 8 nucleotides agree with TRBD1. The CDR3 totals 16 residues. From germline, CDR1 is SGDLS and CDR2 YYNGEE. V lost 4 bases, J lost 3 bases, and 12 bases stayed unmatched. DNA for the CDR3: TGTGCCAGCAGCCCCTACCCGGTGGACAGGGACTACGAGCAGTACTTC. It is translated as CASSPYPVDRDYEQYF.

The rearrangement uses TRBV7-3 and TRBJ2-1; the match to TRBD1 covers 9 bases. This CDR3 comprises 15 residues. Germline CDR1 is SGHTA and CDR2 is FQGTGA. The V gene end was trimmed by 5 bases and the J gene end by 8 bases; junction bases not matched to a gene: 10. As DNA, the CDR3 is TGTGCCAGCAGCCTAAATGGGGGACAGGGCCATGAGCAGTTCTTC. It is translated as CASSLNGGQGHEQFF.

This clone was seen only once. The J gene is TRBJ2-2, the V gene TRBV7-9; the match to TRBD2 covers 9 bases. CDR1 and CDR2 (germline): SEHNR, FQNEAQ (reference sequence). V shed 6 bases and J 3 bases; nucleotides not matched to a gene: 5. CDR3 length: 15 amino acids. The chain's CDR3 is CASSSSGAYTGELFF. The DNA for the CDR3 is TGTGCCAGCAGTTCTAGCGGGGCTTACACCGGGGAGCTGTTTTTT.